This TCR beta chain is from a study of T cell responses to AZD1222 COVID-19 vaccine. Libraries were prepared by immunoSEQ multiplex PCR; TCRdb keeps only in-frame clonotypes and omits some of them. The sample consists of some 120,000 clones, around 86% of them appearing once. V was clipped by 5 bases and J by 0 bases; unmatched bases: 5. From germline, CDR1 is SEHNR and CDR2 FQNEAQ (reference sequence). The CDR3 is made up of 17 amino acids. The sequences come from peripheral blood, collected on day 0 of AZD1222 vaccination. The chain employs TRBV7-9 and TRBJ2-1, with 12 bases identical to TRBD2. This TCR came from an adult in good health. CDR3: CASSGSSGGGSYNEQFF. The CDR3 DNA sequence: TGTGCCAGCAGCGGGTCTAGCGGGGGGGGCTCCTACAATGAGCAGTTCTTC.